This TCR beta chain was documented in a study of blood T cells in healthy people across ages. This clonotype has only one observation. This CDR3 comprises 12 residues. V lost 4 bases and J lost 7, with 8 bases in between. The V gene's germline CDR1 is SNHLY and CDR2 FYNNEI. The second PCR ran 7 to 11 cycles with a sample-barcoded 5' primer and J-beta primers. TCRdb re-called the 5' RACE reads through MiXCR, storing one row per CDR3 protein. Of about 780,000 distinct CDR3 sequences listed, about 46% are singletons. This TCR was sampled from a man older than 75 in good health. The material sequenced was blood. The chain uses TRBV2 and TRBJ1-5; D unclear. In DNA, the CDR3 is TGTGCCAGCAGTGTCCCCCCCCAGCCCCAGCATTTT. Translating it yields CASSVPPQPQHF.